Described below is a single T cell receptor (beta chain) sequence and its context. With 3 bases clipped from V and 6 bases from J, the junction kept 10 bases outside the gene matches. Germline V lookup: CDR1 KGHSH, CDR2 LQKENI. This CDR3 spans 16 amino acids. The data were taken from a study of technical replicates of blood from a handful of donors. Data came from immunoSEQ multiplex PCR; TCRdb stores just in-frame clones and leaves some out. The sample lists roughly 59,000 clones; more than 75% were seen once. This TCR came from a human donor in good health. Some clones in this sample may be carry-over from other donors' samples. Sequenced material: PBMCs. The rearrangement joins TRBV18 to TRBJ1-5, with 8 nucleotides matching TRBD1. This CDR3 reads CASSPGNDRGGQPQHF. CDR3 bases: TGTGCCAGCTCACCGGGGAACGACAGGGGTGGTCAGCCCCAGCATTTT. Supplemented by reference TRBV18 and TRBJ1-5, the full variable domain reads NAGVMQNPRHLVRRRGQEARLRCSPMKGHSHVYWYRQLPEEGLKFMVYLQKENIIDESGMPKERFSAEFPKEGPSILRIQQVVRGDSAAYFCASSPGNDRGGQPQHFGDGTRLSIL.